A single sample gave rise to the 20 T cell receptor beta chains below, sequenced in a study of CD8 T cells in Susac syndrome (dated by TCRdb to the late 2010s). Library creation used the immunoSEQ multiplex PCR assay. RNA was extracted using the RNeasy kit, and roughly 0.5 to 1 microgram was reverse transcribed with random hexamers. Using fastp at Q25 and MiXCR, TCRdb reprocessed the public reads and kept productive beta chains. Rows are combined by CDR3 protein, so each entry shows the most common genes and DNA. The sample profile shows some 130,000 distinct CDR3 sequences; 85% to 95% of them were found once. In total, the top ten clones hold roughly 0.17% of the sample. Sequenced sample: CD8+ T cells from PBMCs. Receptor source: a human donor with Susac syndrome.

The rearrangement joins TRBV9 to TRBJ2-5, with 7 bases fitting TRBD2. The V segment lost 7 bases and the J segment 5 bases; nucleotides outside the gene matches: 5. In germline, CDR1 is SGDLS, CDR2 YYNGEE. The CDR3 covers 12 residues. The CDR3 sequence is CASGGGSETQYF. The CDR3 DNA follows: TGTGCCAGCGGGGGGGGATCGGAGACCCAGTACTTC.

The chain carries TRBV29-1 and TRBJ2-1; 11 bases agree with TRBD2. The germline V gene has CDR1 SQVTM and CDR2 ANQGSEA. The CDR3 runs to 19 residues. The junction had 21 bases not matched to a gene; V was cut back by 6 bases and J by 5 bases. CDR3 nucleotide sequence: TGCAGCGTCTCCCCGGACTATAGCGGGAGGGCAGAAGGGAACAATGAGCAGTTCTTC. Protein product: CSVSPDYSGRAEGNNEQFF.

In DNA form, the CDR3 reads TGTGCCAGCAGTTACGGGGCAGTCGGCCCAAACACTGAAGCTTTCTTT. Its translation is CASSYGAVGPNTEAFF. The chain is built from TRBV6-5 and TRBJ1-1; D possibly corresponds to TRBD1 (5 bases). Trimming stripped 2 bases from V and 2 bases from J, with 15 bases between. This CDR3 is 16 amino acids long. The germline CDR1 and CDR2 sequences are MNHEY and SVGAGI.

The chain is built from TRBV3-1 and TRBJ1-5, with a tentative D call TRBD1 (5 bases). The CDR3 consists of 17 residues. Germline CDR1 is LGHDT and CDR2 is YNNKEL (reference sequence). Trimming took 1 base from V and 0 from J, leaving 13 bases between them. The CDR3: CASSQGAGVYSNQPQHF. The DNA of the CDR3 is TGTGCCAGCAGCCAAGGGGCGGGGGTCTATAGCAATCAGCCCCAGCATTTT.

The chain combines TRBV20-1 with TRBJ2-7; 8 positions agree with TRBD2. This CDR3 contains 13 residues. From germline, CDR1 is DFQATT and CDR2 SNEGSKA (reference sequence). The V and J ends lost 5 bases and 3 bases, in that order; junction bases with no gene match: 6. CDR3 sequence: CSALTSEGYEQYF. The CDR3 nucleotides are TGCAGTGCTTTGACTAGCGAAGGCTACGAGCAGTACTTC.

This chain connects TRBV24-1 to TRBJ2-1, with 9 bases aligning to TRBD2. V was pared by 3 bases and J by 10 bases, with 12 bases of the junction left unmatched. Germline V gene sequence: CDR1 KGHDR, CDR2 SFDVKD. The CDR3 length is 16 residues. CDR3 DNA sequence: TGTGCCACCAGTGATGGGGGGACTAGCCCGAAAGAAGAGCAGTTCTTC. Protein: CATSDGGTSPKEEQFF.

This chain joins TRBV4-1 and TRBJ1-1; D unclear. Germline V gives CDR1 MGHRA, CDR2 YSYEKL. V was shortened by 1 base and J by 8 bases, with 20 bases between the two germline ends. The length of the CDR3 is 16 residues. The CDR3 region is CASSQAGSTLGPEAFF. In nucleotides, the CDR3 is TGCGCCAGCAGCCAAGCGGGCTCGACGTTGGGTCCAGAAGCTTTCTTT.

This chain joins TRBV12-3 or TRBV12-4 and TRBJ2-7; 10 bases match TRBD2. V dropped 4 bases and J dropped 1; count of bases not matched to a gene: 7. The CDR3 has 16 residues. The CDR3 sequence: CASSSPRTSGSYEQYF. CDR3 DNA: TGTGCCAGCAGTTCACCAAGGACTAGCGGATCCTACGAGCAGTACTTC.

The chain couples TRBV27 to TRBJ1-1; D gene uncertain. The V end was cut by 8 bases, the J end by 1 base, with 5 bases between. Germline lookup yields CDR1 MNHEY and CDR2 SMNVEV (reference sequence). CDR3 length: 11 residues. The CDR3 protein is CASFGNTEAFF. The DNA for the CDR3 is TGTGCCAGCTTCGGGAACACTGAAGCTTTCTTT.

The chain recombines TRBV15 with TRBJ2-7, with 8 bases identical to TRBD2. There are 16 residues in the CDR3. Germline V CDR1 and CDR2: LNHNV, YYDKDF (reference sequence). The trim removed 3 bases at V and 4 bases at J, leaving 11 bases unmatched. The CDR3 DNA is TGTGCCACCAGCAGCGGGGGGGAAGAACGATTTTACGAGCAGTACTTC. Its translation is CATSSGGEERFYEQYF.

The CDR3 coding sequence is TGTGCCAGCAGCCAACCGTGGGGGGGGGAAGAGACCCAGTACTTC. As protein: CASSQPWGGEETQYF. The chain has TRBV3-1 and TRBJ2-5, with 7 bases fitting TRBD2. There are 15 residues in the CDR3. V shed 2 bases and J 3 bases; nucleotides not matched to a gene: 6. Germline V gene data show CDR1 as LGHDT and CDR2 as YNNKEL (reference sequence).

The V gene is TRBV6-1, the J gene TRBJ1-2, with TRBD1 as a possible D gene (6 bases). V shed 4 bases and J shed 4 bases, with 19 bases lying between them. CDR3 size: 16 residues. Germline V lookup: CDR1 MNHNS, CDR2 SASEGT. The CDR3 DNA follows: TGTGCCAGCAGTGGGCCCATACAGGGAGGCTCCTATGGCTACACCTTC. Translated, it gives CASSGPIQGGSYGYTF.

V gene TRBV29-1 combines with J gene TRBJ1-2, with 11 positions matching TRBD1. V gave up 0 bases and J gave up 6 bases; unmatched junction bases: 6. The CDR3 sequence is 15 residues long. Germline CDR1 reads SQVTM; CDR2 reads ANQGSEA. The CDR3 is CSVEDQGTGGDGYTF. As DNA, the CDR3 is TGCAGCGTTGAAGATCAAGGGACAGGGGGAGATGGCTACACCTTC.

V usage is TRBV30 and J usage is TRBJ1-5; no reliable D call. V was pared by 0 bases and J by 0 bases, with 9 bases between. Germline assignment: CDR1 GTSNPN and CDR2 SVGIG (reference sequence). The CDR3 sequence is 15 residues long. The CDR3 sequence: CAWSVLSDSNQPQHF. The CDR3 nucleotides are TGTGCCTGGAGTGTGTTATCCGATAGCAATCAGCCCCAGCATTTT.

This chain joins TRBV7-8 and TRBJ2-7, with TRBD2 matching 8 bases. CDR3 length: 14 amino acids. Unmatched junction bases numbered 7, after V lost 5 bases and J lost 4 bases. Per germline, CDR1 SGHVS and CDR2 FQNEAQ. In nucleotides, the CDR3 is TGTGCCAGCAGCCGAGCGGGAGAGCGGTACGAGCAGTACTTC. Amino acids: CASSRAGERYEQYF.

The chain couples TRBV4-1 to TRBJ2-3; D might be TRBD1 (6 bases). V was trimmed by 1 base and J by 1 base, leaving 12 bases between them. The CDR3 runs to 16 residues. The germline V gene has CDR1 MGHRA and CDR2 YSYEKL. CDR3 DNA: TGCGCCAGCAGCCAAGTTGCGGCAGGGGGCACAGATACGCAGTATTTT. This encodes CASSQVAAGGTDTQYF.

In its sample, this clonotype was seen a few times. The chain has TRBV13 and TRBJ1-1; D is uncertain. The V gene lost 3 bases and the J gene lost 1 base, with 9 bases spanning the gap. Germline V gene lookup returns CDR1 PRHDT and CDR2 FYEKMQ (reference sequence). This CDR3 comprises 14 residues. The CDR3 nucleotides read TGTGCCAGCAGCTTGGGCAGACCGAACACTGAAGCTTTCTTT. Protein product: CASSLGRPNTEAFF.

This clonotype has just one count. V gene TRBV7-9 combines with J gene TRBJ2-7; D may be TRBD1 (5 bases). The V and J ends lost 1 base and 1 base respectively, with 11 bases between them. The germline CDR1 and CDR2 sequences are SEHNR and FQNEAQ (reference sequence). The CDR3 is 15 amino acids. In DNA, the CDR3 is TGTGCCAGCAGCTTAGGGGGCGGAATATCCTACGAGCAGTACTTC. Protein: CASSLGGGISYEQYF.

This chain joins TRBV30 and TRBJ2-3; D possibly corresponds to TRBD2 (5 bases). Germline V gene lookup returns CDR1 GTSNPN and CDR2 SVGIG (reference sequence). The CDR3 spans 14 residues. Trimming took off 5 bases at V and 0 bases at J, with 12 bases between the two ends. The CDR3 loop is CAWCWSGSTDTQYF. CDR3 nucleotides: TGTGCCTGGTGCTGGAGCGGTAGCACAGATACGCAGTATTTT.

The rearrangement links TRBV9 to TRBJ2-3, with 7 bases identical to TRBD2. V dropped 4 bases and J dropped 1; count of bases not matched to a gene: 9. Looked up from germline, CDR1 is SGDLS and CDR2 is YYNGEE. The CDR3 is 16 residues long. The CDR3 spells CASSPTGGLGTDTQYF. Written as DNA, the CDR3 is TGTGCCAGCAGCCCCACGGGAGGCCTGGGCACAGATACGCAGTATTTT.